The 18 T cell receptor beta chains given below trace back to one sample, sequenced in a study of neurological immune-mediated disorders. Each CDR3 protein is one row after TCRdb ran MiXCR on the 5' RACE reads. Altogether fewer than 25,000 distinct CDR3 sequences are present, over 9.5% being singletons, with the ten largest covering roughly 21%. The sequencing sample was made of PBMCs. The origin of the receptors is an older woman with HTLV-1-associated myelopathy (HAM/TSP).

This clonotype showed up many times. The J gene is TRBJ2-6, the V gene TRBV4-1, with 8 nucleotides matching TRBD1. CDR1 MGHRA and CDR2 YSYEKL come from the germline V gene. CDR3 length: 18 residues. The V segment lost 4 bases and the J segment 0 bases; nucleotides outside the gene matches: 8. The CDR3 nucleotides are TGCGCCAGCAGCCGTTCGGACAGGGCCCACTCTGGGGCCAACGTCCTGACTTTC. Residues: CASSRSDRAHSGANVLTF.

The V gene is TRBV20-1, the J gene TRBJ2-2; maybe TRBD1 (6 bases). With 6 bases removed from V and 5 bases from J, the gap between germline ends came to 13 bases. The germline gives CDR1 DFQATT, CDR2 SNEGSKA (reference sequence). This CDR3 is built from 13 residues. CDR3 amino acids: CSAGDTQTGELFF. The CDR3 DNA follows: TGCAGTGCCGGGGACACCCAAACCGGGGAGCTGTTTTTT.

The rearrangement joins TRBV20-1 to TRBJ2-7, with a weak D call TRBD2 (5 bases). This CDR3 comprises 13 residues. CDR1 is DFQATT, CDR2 SNEGSKA, per germline (reference sequence). V dropped 1 base and J dropped 5 bases, with 12 bases sitting between them. CDR3 region: CSARGPAGNEQYF. CDR3 nucleotides: TGCAGTGCTAGAGGTCCGGCGGGTAACGAGCAGTACTTC.

The V and J genes are TRBV20-1 and TRBJ2-1; weak D call: TRBD2 (5 bases). V lost 0 bases and J lost 9, with 18 bases in between. CDR3 length: 15 amino acids. CDR1 and CDR2 (germline): DFQATT, SNEGSKA (reference sequence). The DNA for the CDR3 is TGCAGTGCTAGAGATTTGATCGGGATCCATGGTGAGCAGTTCTTC. Its protein product is CSARDLIGIHGEQFF.

As for this clonotype: A much larger clone sits a single nucleotide away, making a read error possible. The chain joins TRBV5-6 to TRBJ2-1, with unresolved D. Germline assignment: CDR1 SGHDT and CDR2 YYEEEE. This CDR3 contains 14 residues. V was cut by 4 bases and J by 3 bases, with 11 bases left in between. The CDR3 loop reads CASSQRRLYNEQFF. CDR3 nucleotides: TGTGCCAGCAGCCAACGACGCCTCTACAATGAGCAGTTCTTC.

The rearrangement links TRBV10-3 to TRBJ2-3; TRBD2 aligns across 8 bases. CDR3 length: 14 amino acids. J gave up 4 bases and V 7 bases, and 7 bases lay outside the gene matches. Germline CDR1 is ENHRY and CDR2 is SYGVKD. The CDR3 sequence: CAITDGGAADTQYF. The CDR3 coding sequence is TGTGCCATCACCGACGGGGGGGCAGCAGATACGCAGTATTTT.

There are many counts of this clonotype. V gene TRBV20-1 combines with J gene TRBJ2-1; the D call may be TRBD1 or TRBD2 (5 bases each). This CDR3 has 14 amino acids. From germline, CDR1 is DFQATT and CDR2 SNEGSKA (reference sequence). Trimming cost V 8 bases and J 6 bases, with 20 bases left between them. CDR3 sequence reads: CSHAPGLLGNEQFF. The CDR3 DNA reads as TGCAGTCACGCCCCGGGGCTCCTCGGCAATGAGCAGTTCTTC.

This clonotype was seen ten or more times. The chain joins TRBV6-5 to TRBJ2-1; 14 nucleotides align to TRBD2. The trim removed 6 bases at V and 1 base at J, leaving 5 bases unmatched. Per the germline V gene, CDR1 is MNHEY and CDR2 is SVGAGI. CDR3 length: 17 residues. The CDR3 spells CASRARLAGGSYNEQFF. The CDR3 bases are TGTGCCAGCAGAGCCAGACTAGCGGGGGGGTCCTACAATGAGCAGTTCTTC.

This clonotype was observed at least ten times. The chain employs TRBV20-1 and TRBJ1-4; 7 bases map to TRBD1. This CDR3 region has 15 residues. Trimming took 4 bases from V and 1 from J; bases not matched to a gene: 6. The germline CDR1 and CDR2 sequences are DFQATT and SNEGSKA (reference sequence). CDR3 protein: CSANRGHRTNEKLFF. CDR3 coding DNA: TGCAGTGCTAACAGGGGACACAGAACTAATGAAAAACTGTTTTTT.

This clonotype was seen repeatedly, ten times or more. This rearrangement joins TRBV6-5 to TRBJ2-2; 11 bases are shared with TRBD1. J lost 5 bases, V lost 6 bases, and 8 bases had no gene match. From germline, CDR1 is MNHEY and CDR2 SVGAGI. This CDR3 is built from 16 residues. The CDR3 protein is CASRQAGTGGTGELFF. In DNA form, the CDR3 reads TGTGCCAGCAGGCAGGCCGGGACAGGGGGTACCGGGGAGCTGTTTTTT.

The table lists this clonotype with many counts. The CDR3 DNA is TGTGCCAGCAGTCTCGGGTATCGGGCGCCGAATTCACCCCTCCACTTT. Translating gives CASSLGYRAPNSPLHF. The genes are TRBV3-1 and TRBJ1-6; D is ambiguous. Trimming left V 6 bases short and J 7 bases short, with 19 bases between. Germline V gene data show CDR1 as LGHDT and CDR2 as YNNKEL (reference sequence). The CDR3 runs to 16 residues.

This clonotype showed up many times. CDR3 in DNA: TGTGCCAGCAGTGACTTTAGGCGCCGCAAAAACATTCAGTACTTC. It is translated as CASSDFRRRKNIQYF. J is TRBJ2-4 and V is TRBV2; D ambiguous. Trimming removed 3 bases from V and 3 bases from J, with 12 bases in between. Germline V lookup: CDR1 SNHLY, CDR2 FYNNEI. The CDR3 runs to 15 residues. The whole variable domain, filled in from reference TRBV2 and TRBJ2-4, reads EPEVTQTPSHQVTQMGQEVILRCVPISNHLYFYWYRQILGQKVEFLVSFYNNEISEKSEIFDDQFSVERPDGSNFTLKIRSTKLEDSAMYFCASSDFRRRKNIQYFGAGTRLSVL.

Many counts were recorded for this clonotype. The chain employs TRBV5-1 and TRBJ1-1; D ambiguous. Trimming stripped 0 bases from V and 1 base from J, with 10 bases between. The CDR3 is 15 amino acids. Per the germline V gene, CDR1 is SGHRS and CDR2 is YFSETQ. DNA of the CDR3: TGCGCCAGCAGCTTGGTTGAGCAATCGAACACTGAAGCTTTCTTT. This gives the protein CASSLVEQSNTEAFF.

This clonotype was found many times. This chain connects TRBV7-8 to TRBJ1-5; the match to TRBD1 covers 8 bases. CDR3 length: 15 residues. J lost 7 bases, V lost 7 bases, and 12 bases had no gene match. Germline V gene sequence: CDR1 SGHVS, CDR2 FQNEAQ. The CDR3 DNA is TGTGCCAGCACAGCCGGGACAGGCGGAGGACAGCCCCAGCATTTT. Translation: CASTAGTGGGQPQHF.

This clonotype was counted at least ten times. The chain is built from TRBV2 and TRBJ2-1; 8 nucleotides line up with TRBD1. Losses at the gene ends were 8 bases for V and 4 bases for J; bases not matched to a gene: 1. Germline lookup yields CDR1 SNHLY and CDR2 FYNNEI. The CDR3 is 12 amino acids. The CDR3 region is CASGDRYNEQFF. As DNA, the CDR3 is TGTGCCAGCGGGGACAGGTACAATGAGCAGTTCTTC.

Ten or more counts support this clonotype. The chain is built from TRBV11-2 and TRBJ1-2; D is uncertain. Looked up from germline, CDR1 is SGHAT and CDR2 is FQNNGV. V lost 1 base and J lost 5, with 11 bases in between. CDR3 length equals 14 residues. The CDR3 DNA reads TGTGCCAGCAGCTTAGCGGGCGGTCGGTATGGCTACACCTTC. Translation: CASSLAGGRYGYTF.

The table lists this clonotype with many counts. The rearrangement links TRBV15 to TRBJ2-3; a possible D gene is TRBD2 (7 bases). From germline, CDR1 is LNHNV and CDR2 YYDKDF (reference sequence). Trimming removed 0 bases from V and 5 bases from J, with 18 bases in between. The CDR3 sequence is 17 residues long. The CDR3 region is CATSRDLAGEGGDTQYF. The CDR3 coding sequence is TGTGCCACCAGCAGAGATCTAGCAGGGGAGGGTGGAGATACGCAGTATTTT.

This clonotype was observed at least ten times. For the CDR3, the DNA is TGCAGTGCTAATACTAACTATGGCTACACCTTC. This gives the protein CSANTNYGYTF. V and J are TRBV20-1 and TRBJ1-2, with unresolved D. CDR1 is DFQATT and CDR2 is SNEGSKA in the germline V gene (reference sequence). The CDR3 consists of 11 residues. With 4 bases removed from V and 0 bases from J, the gap between germline ends came to 3 bases.